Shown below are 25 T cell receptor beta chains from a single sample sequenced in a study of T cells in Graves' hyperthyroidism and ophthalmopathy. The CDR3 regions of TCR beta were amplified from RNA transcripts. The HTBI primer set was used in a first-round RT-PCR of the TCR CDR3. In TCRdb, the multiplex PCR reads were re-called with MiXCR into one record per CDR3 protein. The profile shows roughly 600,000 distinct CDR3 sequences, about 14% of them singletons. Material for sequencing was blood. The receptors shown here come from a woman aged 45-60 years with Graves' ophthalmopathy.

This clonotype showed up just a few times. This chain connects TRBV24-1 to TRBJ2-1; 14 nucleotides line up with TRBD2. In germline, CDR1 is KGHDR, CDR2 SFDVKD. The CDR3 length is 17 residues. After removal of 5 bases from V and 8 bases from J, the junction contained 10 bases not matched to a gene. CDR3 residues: CATSGPKGLAGVHEQFF. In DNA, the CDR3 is TGTGCCACCAGTGGCCCGAAGGGACTAGCGGGAGTTCATGAGCAGTTCTTC.

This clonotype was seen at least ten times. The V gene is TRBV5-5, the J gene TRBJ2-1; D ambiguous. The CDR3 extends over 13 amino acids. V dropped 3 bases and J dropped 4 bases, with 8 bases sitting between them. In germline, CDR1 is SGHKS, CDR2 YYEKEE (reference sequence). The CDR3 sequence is CASSSEAYNEQFF. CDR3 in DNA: TGTGCCAGCAGCTCAGAAGCATACAATGAGCAGTTCTTC.

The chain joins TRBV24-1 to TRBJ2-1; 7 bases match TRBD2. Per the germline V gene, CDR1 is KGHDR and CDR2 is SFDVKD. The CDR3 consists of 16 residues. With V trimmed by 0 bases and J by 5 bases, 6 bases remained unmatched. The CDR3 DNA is TGTGCCACCAGTGATTTGCAGGGCGGGAGAGACAATGAGCAGTTCTTC. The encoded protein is CATSDLQGGRDNEQFF.

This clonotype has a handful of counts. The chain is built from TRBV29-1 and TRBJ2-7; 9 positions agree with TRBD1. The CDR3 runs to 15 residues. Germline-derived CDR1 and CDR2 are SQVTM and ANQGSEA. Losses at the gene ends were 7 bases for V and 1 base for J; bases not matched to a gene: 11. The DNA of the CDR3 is TGCAGCGCCTCAGGAGGACAGGGGACGTCCTACGAGCAGTACTTC. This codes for CSASGGQGTSYEQYF.

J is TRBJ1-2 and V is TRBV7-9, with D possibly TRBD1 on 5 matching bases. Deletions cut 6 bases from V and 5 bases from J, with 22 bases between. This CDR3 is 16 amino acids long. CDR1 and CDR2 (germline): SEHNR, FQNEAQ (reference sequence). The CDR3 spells CASSFYGAGSLYGYTF. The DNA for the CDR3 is TGTGCCAGCAGTTTCTATGGGGCAGGAAGTTTGTATGGCTACACCTTC.

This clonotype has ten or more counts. In DNA form, the CDR3 reads TGTGCCAGCAGCGCCGACAGGGGCGATGAGCAGTTCTTC. Its protein is CASSADRGDEQFF. The V and J genes are TRBV13 and TRBJ2-1; 8 nucleotides agree with TRBD1. The CDR3 is 13 amino acids. Germline assignment: CDR1 PRHDT and CDR2 FYEKMQ (reference sequence). V dropped 5 bases and J dropped 8; count of bases not matched to a gene: 5.

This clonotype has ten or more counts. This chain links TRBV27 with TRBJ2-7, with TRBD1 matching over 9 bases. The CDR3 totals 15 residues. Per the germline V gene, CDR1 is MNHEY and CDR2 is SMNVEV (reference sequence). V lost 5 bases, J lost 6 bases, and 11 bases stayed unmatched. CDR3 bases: TGTGCCAGCAGTAGCCCGGGACAGGGCTCCGGCGAGCAGTACTTC. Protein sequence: CASSSPGQGSGEQYF.

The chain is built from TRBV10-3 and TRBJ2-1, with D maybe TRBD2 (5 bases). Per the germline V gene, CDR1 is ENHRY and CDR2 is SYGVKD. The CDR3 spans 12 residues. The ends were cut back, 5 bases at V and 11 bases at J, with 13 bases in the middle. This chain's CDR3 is CAISSGSLQQFF. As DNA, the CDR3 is TGTGCCATCAGTAGCGGATCATTGCAGCAGTTCTTC.

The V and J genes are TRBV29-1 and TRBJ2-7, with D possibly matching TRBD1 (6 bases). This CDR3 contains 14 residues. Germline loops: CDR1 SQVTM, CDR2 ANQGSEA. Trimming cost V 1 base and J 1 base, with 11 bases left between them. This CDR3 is CSVEAEGESYEQYF. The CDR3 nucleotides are TGCAGCGTTGAAGCCGAGGGGGAATCCTACGAGCAGTACTTC.

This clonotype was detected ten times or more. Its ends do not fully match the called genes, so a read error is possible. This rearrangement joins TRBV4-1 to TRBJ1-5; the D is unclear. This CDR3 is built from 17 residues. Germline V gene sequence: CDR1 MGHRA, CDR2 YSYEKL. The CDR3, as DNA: TGCGCCAGCAGACAAGATCCAGGCAAAAATAGCAATCAGCCCCAGCATTTT. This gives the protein CASRQDPGKNSNQPQHF.

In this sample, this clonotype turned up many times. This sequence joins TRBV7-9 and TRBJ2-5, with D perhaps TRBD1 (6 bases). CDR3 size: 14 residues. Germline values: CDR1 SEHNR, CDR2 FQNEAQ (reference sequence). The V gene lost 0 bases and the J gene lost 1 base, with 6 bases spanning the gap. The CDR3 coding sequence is TGTGCCAGCAGCTTAGCCAGGGGCCAAGAGACCCAGTACTTC. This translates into CASSLARGQETQYF.

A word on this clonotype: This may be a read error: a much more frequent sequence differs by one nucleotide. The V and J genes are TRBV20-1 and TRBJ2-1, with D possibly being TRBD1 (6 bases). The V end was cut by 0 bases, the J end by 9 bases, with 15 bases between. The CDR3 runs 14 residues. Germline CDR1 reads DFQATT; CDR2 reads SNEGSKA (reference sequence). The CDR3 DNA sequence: TGCAGTGCTAGAGATTGGACAGAAAACAGTGAGCAGTTCTTC. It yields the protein CSARDWTENSEQFF.

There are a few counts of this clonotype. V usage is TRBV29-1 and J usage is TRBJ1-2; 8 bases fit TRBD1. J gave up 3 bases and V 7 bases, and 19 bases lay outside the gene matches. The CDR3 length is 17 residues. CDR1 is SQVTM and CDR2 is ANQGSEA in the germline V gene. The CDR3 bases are TGCAGCGCTGTGGGACTTGGACAGGGAGGAAACTACTATGGCTACACCTTC. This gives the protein CSAVGLGQGGNYYGYTF.

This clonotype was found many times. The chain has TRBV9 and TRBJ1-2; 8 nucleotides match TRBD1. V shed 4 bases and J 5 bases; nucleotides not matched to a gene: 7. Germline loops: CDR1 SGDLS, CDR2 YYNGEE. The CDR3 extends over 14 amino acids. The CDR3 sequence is CASSIDRGGYGYTF. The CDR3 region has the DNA TGTGCCAGCAGCATCGACAGGGGAGGGTATGGCTACACCTTC.

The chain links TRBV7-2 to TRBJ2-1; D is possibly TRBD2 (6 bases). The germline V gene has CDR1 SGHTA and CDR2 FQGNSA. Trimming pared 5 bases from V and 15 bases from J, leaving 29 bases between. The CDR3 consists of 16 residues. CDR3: CASSQTHYTSSLSRFF. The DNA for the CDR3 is TGTGCCAGCAGCCAAACACACTACACTAGCTCCCTGTCTCGGTTCTTC.

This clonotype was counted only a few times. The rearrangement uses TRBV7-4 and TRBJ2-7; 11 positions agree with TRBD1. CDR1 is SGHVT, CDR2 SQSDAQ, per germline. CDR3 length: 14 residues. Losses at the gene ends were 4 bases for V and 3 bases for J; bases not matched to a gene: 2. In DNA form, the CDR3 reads TGTGCCAGCAGCTCGGGACAGGGGGTCTACGAGCAGTACTTC. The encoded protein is CASSSGQGVYEQYF.

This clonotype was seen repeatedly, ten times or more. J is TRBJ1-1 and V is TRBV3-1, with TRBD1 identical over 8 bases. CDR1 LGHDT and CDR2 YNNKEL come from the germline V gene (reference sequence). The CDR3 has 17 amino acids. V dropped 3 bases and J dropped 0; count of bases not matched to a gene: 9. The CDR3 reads CASSQLRGRGMNTEAFF. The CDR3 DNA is TGTGCCAGCAGCCAGCTCAGGGGGCGTGGGATGAACACTGAAGCTTTCTTT. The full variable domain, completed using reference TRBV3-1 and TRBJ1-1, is DTAVSQTPKYLVTQMGNDKSIKCEQNLGHDTMYWYKQDSKKFLKIMFSYNNKELIINETVPNRFSPKSPDKAHLNLHINSLELGDSAVYFCASSQLRGRGMNTEAFFGQGTRLTVV.

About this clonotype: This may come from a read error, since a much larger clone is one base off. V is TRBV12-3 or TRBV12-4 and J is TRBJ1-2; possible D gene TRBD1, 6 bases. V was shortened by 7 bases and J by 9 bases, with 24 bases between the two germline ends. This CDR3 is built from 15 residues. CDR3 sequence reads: CASTQGGRSGYSYTF. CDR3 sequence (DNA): TGTGCCAGCACCCAAGGGGGGCGATCTGGGTATAGCTACACCTTC.

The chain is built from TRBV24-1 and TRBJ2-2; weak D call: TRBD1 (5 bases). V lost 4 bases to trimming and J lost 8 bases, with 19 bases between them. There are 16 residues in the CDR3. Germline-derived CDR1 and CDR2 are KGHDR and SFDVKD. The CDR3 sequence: CATSDPGHRIEGELFF. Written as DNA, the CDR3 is TGTGCCACCAGTGACCCCGGCCACAGGATCGAAGGGGAGCTGTTTTTT.

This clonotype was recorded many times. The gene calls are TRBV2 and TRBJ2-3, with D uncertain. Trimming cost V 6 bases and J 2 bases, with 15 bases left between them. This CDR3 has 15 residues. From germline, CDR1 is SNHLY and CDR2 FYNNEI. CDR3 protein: CASSATLFTTDTQYF. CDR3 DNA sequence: TGTGCCAGCAGCGCTACTCTCTTTACCACAGATACGCAGTATTTT. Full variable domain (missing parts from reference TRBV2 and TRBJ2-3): EPEVTQTPSHQVTQMGQEVILRCVPISNHLYFYWYRQILGQKVEFLVSFYNNEISEKSEIFDDQFSVERPDGSNFTLKIRSTKLEDSAMYFCASSATLFTTDTQYFGPGTRLTVL.

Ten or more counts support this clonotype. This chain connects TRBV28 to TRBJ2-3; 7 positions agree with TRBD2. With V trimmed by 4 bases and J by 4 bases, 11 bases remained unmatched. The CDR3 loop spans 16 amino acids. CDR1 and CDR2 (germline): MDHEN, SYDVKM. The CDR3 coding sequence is TGTGCCAGCAGTTCCCCCGCGGCGGGAGTGGCAGATACGCAGTATTTT. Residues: CASSSPAAGVADTQYF. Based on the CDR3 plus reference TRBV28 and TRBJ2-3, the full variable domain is DVKVTQSSRYLVKRTGEKVFLECVQDMDHENMFWYRQDPGLGLRLIYFSYDVKMKEKGDIPEGYSVSREKKERFSLILESASTNQTSMYLCASSSPAAGVADTQYFGPGTRLTVL.

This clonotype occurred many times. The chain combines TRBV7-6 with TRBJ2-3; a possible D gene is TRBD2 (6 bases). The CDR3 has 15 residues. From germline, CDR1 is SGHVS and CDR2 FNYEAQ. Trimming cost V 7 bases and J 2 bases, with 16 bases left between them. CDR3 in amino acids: CASNTGSRVTDTQYF. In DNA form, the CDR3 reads TGTGCCAGCAACACCGGGAGTCGGGTCACAGATACGCAGTATTTT.

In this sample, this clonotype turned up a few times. CDR3 nucleotide sequence: TGTGCCAGCAGAACCGGGACTAGCGGGGGGTTGTACTTC. Translated: CASRTGTSGGLYF. The chain uses TRBV27 and TRBJ2-5, with TRBD2 matching over 15 bases. The CDR3 totals 13 residues. V gave up 6 bases and J gave up 13 bases; unmatched junction bases: 6. Per germline, CDR1 MNHEY and CDR2 SMNVEV (reference sequence).

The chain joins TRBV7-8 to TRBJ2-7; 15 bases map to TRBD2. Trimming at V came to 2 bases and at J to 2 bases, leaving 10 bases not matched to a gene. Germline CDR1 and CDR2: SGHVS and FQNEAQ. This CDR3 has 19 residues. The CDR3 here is CASSLTRTSGRAPPYEQYF. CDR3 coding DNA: TGTGCCAGCAGCTTAACCCGGACTAGCGGGAGGGCCCCCCCCTACGAGCAGTACTTC.

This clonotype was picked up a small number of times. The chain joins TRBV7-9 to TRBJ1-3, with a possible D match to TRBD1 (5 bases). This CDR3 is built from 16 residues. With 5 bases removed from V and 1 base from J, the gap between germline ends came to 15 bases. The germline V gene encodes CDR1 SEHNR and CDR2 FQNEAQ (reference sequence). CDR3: CASSPTGGISGNTIYF. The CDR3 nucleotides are TGTGCCAGCAGCCCGACTGGGGGGATTTCTGGAAACACCATATATTTT.